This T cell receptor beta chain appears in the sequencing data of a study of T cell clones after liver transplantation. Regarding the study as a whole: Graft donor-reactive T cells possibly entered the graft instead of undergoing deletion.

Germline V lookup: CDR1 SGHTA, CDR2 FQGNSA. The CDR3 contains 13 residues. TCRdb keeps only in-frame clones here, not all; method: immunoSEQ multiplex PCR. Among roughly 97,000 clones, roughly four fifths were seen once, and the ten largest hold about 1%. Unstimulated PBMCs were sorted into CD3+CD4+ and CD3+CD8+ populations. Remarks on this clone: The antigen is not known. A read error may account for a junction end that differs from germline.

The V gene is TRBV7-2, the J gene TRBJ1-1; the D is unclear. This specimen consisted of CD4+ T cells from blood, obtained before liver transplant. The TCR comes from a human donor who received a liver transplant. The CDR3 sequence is CASSLVSLWVGSF. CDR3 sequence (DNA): TGTGCCAGCAGCTTAGTATCCCTTTGGGTGGGTAGCTTT.